This T cell receptor (beta chain) was identified in a study of identical twins. Germline V CDR1 and CDR2: SEHNR, FQNEAQ (reference sequence). Trimming removed 3 bases from V and 3 bases from J, with 15 bases in between. The length of the CDR3 is 16 residues. TCRdb analysed the 5' RACE reads with MiXCR anew, one entry per CDR3 protein. The sample holds 250,000 or so distinct CDR3 sequences, about 8.5% seen once. Separately, the same data were catalogued under a study of yellow fever vaccine responses in identical twins.

V is TRBV7-9 and J is TRBJ2-1, with TRBD2 as a possible D gene (7 bases). What was sequenced was CD8+ T cells sorted from blood. The sequence derives from a woman aged 18-29 years in good health. CDR3 bases: TGTGCCAGCAGCTTCCTAGGGGGGGGTAGCTACAATGAGCAGTTCTTC. This gives the protein CASSFLGGGSYNEQFF.